The text below deals with one T cell receptor (beta chain). Its specificity is unknown. Splitting the CD4+ cells yielded a CD45RA+ naive subset and a CD45RA-negative memory subset. The CDR3 has 19 residues. This record belongs to a study of shared clonotypes between healthy human individuals. Study outcomes and limitations: Memory subsets generally showed lower estimated richness than naive subsets.

TCRdb's copy holds only in-frame clones and misses some; the assay was immunoSEQ multiplex PCR. Of more than 1.2 million clones listed, less than 99% were seen once; the top ten hold roughly 0.35%. The receptor was derived from a man between 25 and 39 years old in good health. The V and J genes are TRBV1 and TRBJ1-2; the table's D gene call, TRBD1, was not cross checked with the DNA. TRBV1 has pseudogene status. The source material was naive CD4+ T cells sorted from blood. Subset given: CD45RA+ positively selected. As DNA, the CDR3 is TGCACCAGCGACCCCACGCGATCACAGGCCGGGACAGGGCCCTATGGCTACACCTTC. Translation gives CTSDPTRSQAGTGPYGYTF.